These 13 T cell receptor beta chains came from one sample sequenced in a study of blood T cell repertoires in COVID-19. The assay was immunoSEQ multiplex PCR, and TCRdb's table has in-frame clones only and misses some. This table holds about 270,000 clones, 80% to 90% found once. The sequenced sample consisted of PBMCs or T cells enriched from blood (not recorded which). These receptors were taken from a woman aged 25 to 39 with acute COVID-19.

This clone was recorded only once. The chain recombines TRBV6-1 with TRBJ1-5, with D hard to call. Deletions cut 3 bases from V and 0 bases from J, with 9 bases between. This CDR3 spans 15 amino acids. Germline CDR1 and CDR2: MNHNS and SASEGT. CDR3 residues: CASSDGDHSNQPQHF. The CDR3 DNA reads as TGTGCCAGCAGTGACGGGGATCATAGCAATCAGCCCCAGCATTTT.

In this sample, this clone turned up once. This chain uses TRBV28 with TRBJ1-2; TRBD1 aligns across 9 bases. Trimming removed 1 base from V and 1 base from J; junction bases left unmatched: 13. CDR3 length: 19 amino acids. Germline CDR1 reads MDHEN; CDR2 reads SYDVKM. CDR3 residues: CASSLFLFVQGALNYGYTF. CDR3 nucleotide sequence: TGTGCCAGCAGTTTATTTCTCTTCGTACAGGGGGCCCTTAACTATGGCTACACCTTC.

The chain links TRBV7-2 to TRBJ2-7, with 9 bases matching TRBD1. The CDR3 is 14 residues long. V shed 5 bases, J shed 4 bases, and the junction held 6 bases outside the gene matches. CDR1 SGHTA and CDR2 FQGNSA come from the germline V gene. DNA of the CDR3: TGTGCCAGCAGCCCGAGGACAGGGGAATACGAGCAGTACTTC. Amino acid sequence: CASSPRTGEYEQYF.

The chain combines TRBV7-2 with TRBJ2-1; TRBD2 agrees at 8 bases. CDR1 SGHTA and CDR2 FQGNSA come from the germline V gene. After removal of 1 base from V and 0 bases from J, the junction contained 8 bases not matched to a gene. The CDR3 loop spans 18 amino acids. CDR3 sequence: CASSLDPLAGSSYNEQFF. CDR3 coding DNA: TGTGCCAGCAGCTTAGACCCCCTAGCGGGTAGCTCCTACAATGAGCAGTTCTTC.

The chain uses TRBV12-3 or TRBV12-4 and TRBJ1-6; no clear D gene. Trimming cost V 3 bases and J 7 bases, with 7 bases left between them. The CDR3 is 13 residues long. The CDR3 bases are TGTGCCAGCAGTTTGGAGGGAAATTCACCCCTCCACTTT. It codes for CASSLEGNSPLHF.

The genes are TRBV20-1 and TRBJ1-2; 8 bases map to TRBD1. The junction had 12 bases not matched to a gene; V was cut back by 3 bases and J by 6 bases. The length of the CDR3 is 15 residues. The germline V gene has CDR1 DFQATT and CDR2 SNEGSKA (reference sequence). The CDR3 region is CSASSPDRGGDGYTF. The CDR3 nucleotides are TGCAGTGCTAGTTCGCCCGACAGGGGAGGGGATGGCTACACCTTC.

The chain carries TRBV6-2 or TRBV6-3 and TRBJ2-7; 7 bases are shared with TRBD1. The CDR3 runs 13 residues. The V gene end was trimmed by 6 bases and the J gene end by 3 bases; junction bases not matched to a gene: 5. The germline gives CDR1 MNHEY, CDR2 SVGEGT. The CDR3 sequence is CASSWGQFYEQYF. The CDR3, as DNA: TGTGCCAGCAGCTGGGGACAGTTCTACGAGCAGTACTTC.

CDR3 DNA sequence: TGTGCCAGCAGCTTGGGTGGGCAGGCCTACAATGAGCAGTTCTTC. This gives the protein CASSLGGQAYNEQFF. V is TRBV5-8 and J is TRBJ2-1; D remains ambiguous. Germline loops: CDR1 SGHTS, CDR2 YDEGEE. This CDR3 spans 15 amino acids. The V gene lost 0 bases and the J gene lost 2 bases, with 9 bases spanning the gap.

V gene TRBV14 combines with J gene TRBJ1-1, with D possibly matching TRBD1 (5 bases). Deletions cut 3 bases from V and 2 bases from J, with 10 bases between. The CDR3 spans 14 residues. The germline V gene has CDR1 SGHDN and CDR2 FVKESK. The CDR3: CASSHRVPNTEAFF. The CDR3, as DNA: TGTGCCAGCAGCCACAGGGTGCCAAACACTGAAGCTTTCTTT.

J is TRBJ2-2 and V is TRBV9, with D tentatively TRBD1 (5 bases). CDR1 is SGDLS and CDR2 is YYNGEE in the germline V gene. V dropped 2 bases and J dropped 6 bases, with 8 bases sitting between them. This CDR3 contains 13 residues. The CDR3 here is CASSVTGPGELFF. In nucleotides, the CDR3 is TGTGCCAGCAGCGTCACAGGCCCCGGGGAGCTGTTTTTT.

This clone came up once. V and J are TRBV12-3 or TRBV12-4 and TRBJ1-6; TRBD1 might be the D (5 bases). The CDR3 is 13 amino acids. Deletions cut 4 bases from V and 9 bases from J, with 10 bases between. The CDR3 DNA is TGTGCCAGCAGTTACGAGACAGCTTCACCCCTCCACTTT. Its protein product is CASSYETASPLHF.

The chain employs TRBV5-1 and TRBJ1-3; TRBD1 might be the D (5 bases). CDR3 length: 15 residues. Germline V lookup: CDR1 SGHRS, CDR2 YFSETQ. With 4 bases removed from V and 4 bases from J, the gap between germline ends came to 15 bases. The CDR3 nucleotides are TGCGCCAGCAGCCCCCCGGCAGGGTCGGGAAACACCATATATTTT. It encodes CASSPPAGSGNTIYF.

This clone was observed a single time. The chain carries TRBV20-1 and TRBJ2-1; TRBD2 matches 10 bases. Germline values: CDR1 DFQATT, CDR2 SNEGSKA (reference sequence). J lost 8 bases, V lost 3 bases, and 16 bases had no gene match. The CDR3 has 17 residues. The CDR3 loop reads CSASNAGPSGSFYEQFF. The CDR3 DNA reads TGCAGTGCTAGTAATGCGGGGCCTAGCGGGAGTTTCTATGAGCAGTTCTTC.